These T cell receptor beta chains were read from a single sample in a study of cytomegalovirus exposure and HLA in healthy donors. Clones were read by immunoSEQ multiplex PCR, and TCRdb kept only the in-frame ones, dropping some. The sample has about 100,000 clones. The specimen sequenced was PBMCs. The receptors here all came from a man aged 50-60 years in good health and CMV-seronegative. The CDR3 runs from the conserved cysteine through the conserved F or W. The D gene is left open where the match is weak.

D gene: NA
CDR3 length: 13
V gene: TRBV10-2
J gene: TRBJ1-1
CDR3 protein: CASRWGVGTEAFF
CDR3 DNA: TGCGCCAGCCGCTGGGGGGTAGGTACTGAAGCTTTCTTT

D gene: NA
CDR3 length: 13
V gene: TRBV7-9
J gene: TRBJ1-1
CDR3 protein: CASSGQANTEAFF
CDR3 DNA: TGTGCCAGCAGCGGGCAGGCAAACACTGAAGCTTTCTTT

D gene: TRBD1
CDR3 length: 14
V gene: TRBV30
J gene: TRBJ1-5
CDR3 protein: CAWSTDRGGQPQHF
CDR3 DNA: TGTGCCTGGAGTACGGACAGGGGCGGTCAGCCCCAGCATTTT

D gene: TRBD1
CDR3 length: 14
V gene: TRBV28
J gene: TRBJ1-2
CDR3 protein: CASRSLDRGYGYTF
CDR3 DNA: TGTGCCAGCAGATCCTTAGACAGGGGATATGGCTACACCTTC

D gene: NA
CDR3 length: 15
V gene: TRBV19
J gene: TRBJ1-5
CDR3 protein: CASSRQASSNQPQHF
CDR3 DNA: TGTGCCAGTAGTAGACAGGCCTCTAGCAATCAGCCCCAGCATTTT

D gene: NA
CDR3 length: 15
V gene: TRBV11-3
J gene: TRBJ1-1
CDR3 protein: CASSLRGQMNTEAFF
CDR3 DNA: TGTGCCAGCAGCTTGAGAGGCCAGATGAACACTGAAGCTTTCTTT

D gene: TRBD1
CDR3 length: 15
V gene: TRBV7-2
J gene: TRBJ1-1
CDR3 protein: CASSPGTEQYTEAFF
CDR3 DNA: TGTGCCAGCAGCCCCGGGACAGAGCAATACACTGAAGCTTTCTTT

D gene: NA
CDR3 length: 15
V gene: TRBV5-1
J gene: TRBJ1-1
CDR3 protein: CASTTSPVSGTEAFF
CDR3 DNA: TGCGCCAGCACCACATCCCCAGTGTCAGGGACTGAAGCTTTCTTT

D gene: TRBD2
CDR3 length: 14
V gene: TRBV7-8
J gene: TRBJ2-7
CDR3 protein: CASSSRTSTYEQYF
CDR3 DNA: TGTGCCAGCAGCTCAAGGACTAGCACCTACGAGCAGTACTTC

D gene: TRBD1
CDR3 length: 16
V gene: TRBV5-1
J gene: TRBJ2-2
CDR3 protein: CASSLGGTGASGELFF
CDR3 DNA: TGCGCCAGCAGCTTGGGGGGGACAGGGGCGTCCGGGGAGCTGTTTTTT

D gene: TRBD2
CDR3 length: 17
V gene: TRBV25-1
J gene: TRBJ2-1
CDR3 protein: CASSPTSGRLSYNEQFF
CDR3 DNA: TGTGCCAGCAGCCCTACTAGCGGGAGGCTGTCCTACAATGAGCAGTTCTTC

D gene: NA
CDR3 length: 10
V gene: TRBV20-1
J gene: TRBJ2-3
CDR3 protein: CSATSGTQYF
CDR3 DNA: TGCAGTGCTACTTCCGGGACGCAGTATTTT

D gene: NA
CDR3 length: 15
V gene: TRBV21-1
J gene: TRBJ1-1
CDR3 protein: CASRWNRGRITEAFF
CDR3 DNA: TGTGCCAGCAGATGGAACAGGGGGCGAATTACTGAAGCTTTCTTT

D gene: NA
CDR3 length: 17
V gene: TRBV4-3
J gene: TRBJ1-2
CDR3 protein: CASSQQTSPRPDYGYTF
CDR3 DNA: TGCGCCAGCAGCCAACAGACAAGCCCCCGGCCCGACTATGGCTACACCTTC

D gene: NA
CDR3 length: 13
V gene: TRBV19
J gene: TRBJ1-4
CDR3 protein: CASSRPNSEKLFF
CDR3 DNA: TGTGCCAGTAGTCGTCCAAACAGCGAAAAACTGTTTTTT

D gene: NA
CDR3 length: 13
V gene: TRBV5-1
J gene: TRBJ1-3
CDR3 protein: CASSLDGGNTIYF
CDR3 DNA: TGCGCCAGCAGCTTGGACGGTGGAAACACCATATATTTT

D gene: TRBD1
CDR3 length: 14
V gene: TRBV27
J gene: TRBJ2-3
CDR3 protein: CASSDRERTDTQYF
CDR3 DNA: TGTGCCAGCAGTGACAGGGAACGCACAGATACGCAGTATTTT

D gene: NA
CDR3 length: 16
V gene: TRBV6-6
J gene: TRBJ1-5
CDR3 protein: CASSYSSYTTHQPQHF
CDR3 DNA: TGTGCCAGCAGTTACTCCTCTTATACTACTCATCAGCCCCAGCATTTT

D gene: TRBD1
CDR3 length: 18
V gene: TRBV7-9
J gene: TRBJ2-2
CDR3 protein: CASSLTFRTGSDTGELFF
CDR3 DNA: TGTGCCAGCAGCTTAACGTTCCGGACAGGGAGCGACACCGGGGAGCTGTTTTTT

D gene: TRBD2
CDR3 length: 18
V gene: TRBV5-1
J gene: TRBJ2-1
CDR3 protein: CASSLAPVTSGRGDEQFF
CDR3 DNA: TGCGCCAGCAGCTTGGCCCCTGTGACTAGCGGACGGGGGGATGAGCAGTTCTTC